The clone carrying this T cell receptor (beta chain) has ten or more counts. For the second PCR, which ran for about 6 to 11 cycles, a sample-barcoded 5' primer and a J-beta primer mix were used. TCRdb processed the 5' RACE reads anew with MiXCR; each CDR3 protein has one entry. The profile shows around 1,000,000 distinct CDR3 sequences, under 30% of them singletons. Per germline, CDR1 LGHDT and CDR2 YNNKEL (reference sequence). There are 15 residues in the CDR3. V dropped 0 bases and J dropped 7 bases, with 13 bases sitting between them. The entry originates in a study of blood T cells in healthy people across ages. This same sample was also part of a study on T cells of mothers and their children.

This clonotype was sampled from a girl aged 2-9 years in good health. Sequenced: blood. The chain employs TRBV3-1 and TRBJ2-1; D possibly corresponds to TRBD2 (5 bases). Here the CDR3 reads CASSQESPGVNEQFF. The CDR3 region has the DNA TGTGCCAGCAGCCAAGAGTCACCCGGGGTAAATGAGCAGTTCTTC.